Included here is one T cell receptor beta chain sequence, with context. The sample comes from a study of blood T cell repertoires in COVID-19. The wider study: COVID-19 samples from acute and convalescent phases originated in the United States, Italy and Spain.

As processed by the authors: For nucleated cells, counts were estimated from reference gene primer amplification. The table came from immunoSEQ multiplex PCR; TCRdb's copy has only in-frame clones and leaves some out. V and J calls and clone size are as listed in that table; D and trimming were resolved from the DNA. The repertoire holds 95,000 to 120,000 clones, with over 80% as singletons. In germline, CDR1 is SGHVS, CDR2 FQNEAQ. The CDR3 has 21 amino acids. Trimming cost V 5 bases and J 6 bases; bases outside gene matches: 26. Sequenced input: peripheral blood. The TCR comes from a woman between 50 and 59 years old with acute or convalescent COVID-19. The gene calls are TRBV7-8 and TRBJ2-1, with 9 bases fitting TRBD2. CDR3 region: CASSQIYGAGGTLPQGNEQFF. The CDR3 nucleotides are TGTGCCAGCAGCCAAATCTATGGAGCGGGAGGCACCCTCCCCCAGGGCAATGAGCAGTTCTTC.